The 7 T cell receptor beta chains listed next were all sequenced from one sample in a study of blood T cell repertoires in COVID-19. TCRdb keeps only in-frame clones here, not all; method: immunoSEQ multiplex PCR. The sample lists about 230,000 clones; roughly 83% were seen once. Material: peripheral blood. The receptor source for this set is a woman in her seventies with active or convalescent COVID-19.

The DNA for the CDR3 is TGTGCCAGCAGCCACGGAGAGAGCACTGAAGCTTTCTTT. It translates to CASSHGESTEAFF. V and J are TRBV3-1 (or the pseudogene TRBV3-2) and TRBJ1-1; D gene ambiguous. V gave up 3 bases and J gave up 4 bases, with 9 bases separating them. Germline lookup yields CDR1 LGHDT and CDR2 YNNKEL (reference sequence). The CDR3 spans 13 residues.

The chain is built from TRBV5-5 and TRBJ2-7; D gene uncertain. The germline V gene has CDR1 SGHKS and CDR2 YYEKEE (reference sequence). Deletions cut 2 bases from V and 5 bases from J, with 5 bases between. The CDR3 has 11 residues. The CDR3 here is CASSFIDEQYF. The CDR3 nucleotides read TGTGCCAGCAGCTTTATAGACGAGCAGTACTTC.

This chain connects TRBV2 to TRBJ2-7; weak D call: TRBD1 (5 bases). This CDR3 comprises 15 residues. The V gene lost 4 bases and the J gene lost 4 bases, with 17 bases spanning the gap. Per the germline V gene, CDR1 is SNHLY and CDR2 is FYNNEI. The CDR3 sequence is CASSVARAGRYEQYF. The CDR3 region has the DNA TGTGCCAGCAGTGTCGCCAGGGCAGGTCGGTACGAGCAGTACTTC. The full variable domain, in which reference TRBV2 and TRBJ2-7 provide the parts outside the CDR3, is EPEVTQTPSHQVTQMGQEVILRCVPISNHLYFYWYRQILGQKVEFLVSFYNNEISEKSEIFDDQFSVERPDGSNFTLKIRSTKLEDSAMYFCASSVARAGRYEQYFGPGTRLTVT.

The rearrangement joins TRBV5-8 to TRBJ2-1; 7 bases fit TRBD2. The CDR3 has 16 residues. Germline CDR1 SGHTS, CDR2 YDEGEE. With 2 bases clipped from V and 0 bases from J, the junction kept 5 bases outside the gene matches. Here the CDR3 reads CASSFNRGSSYNEQFF. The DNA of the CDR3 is TGTGCCAGCAGCTTCAACCGCGGGAGCTCCTACAATGAGCAGTTCTTC.

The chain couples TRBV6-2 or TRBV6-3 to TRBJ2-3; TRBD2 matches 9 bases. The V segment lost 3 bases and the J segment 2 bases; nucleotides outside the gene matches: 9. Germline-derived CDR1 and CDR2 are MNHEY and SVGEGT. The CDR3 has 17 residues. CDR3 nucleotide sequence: TGTGCCAGCAGTTATCCCAGGGTAGCGGGGGTCACAGATACGCAGTATTTT. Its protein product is CASSYPRVAGVTDTQYF.

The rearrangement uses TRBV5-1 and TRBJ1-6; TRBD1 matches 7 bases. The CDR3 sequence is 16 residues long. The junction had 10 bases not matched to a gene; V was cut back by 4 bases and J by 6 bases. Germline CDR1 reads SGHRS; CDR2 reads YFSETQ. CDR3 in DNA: TGCGCCAGCAGCCTATTGCCGGGACAGAGTAATTCACCCCTCCACTTT. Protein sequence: CASSLLPGQSNSPLHF.

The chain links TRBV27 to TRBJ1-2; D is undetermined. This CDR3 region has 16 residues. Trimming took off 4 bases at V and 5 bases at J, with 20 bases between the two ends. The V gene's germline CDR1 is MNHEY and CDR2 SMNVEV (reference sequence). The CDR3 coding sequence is TGTGCCAGCAGTTCCTCGTTTCGTCCCGGAGGTTATGGCTACACCTTC. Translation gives CASSSSFRPGGYGYTF.